This T cell receptor beta chain was recorded in a study of shared clonotypes between healthy human individuals. Study summary: The donors, two women and three men, were aged 18 to 49.

Some clones are missing from TCRdb's copy, which holds only in-frame ones; the method was immunoSEQ multiplex PCR. The repertoire holds approximately 1.5 million clones, approximately 98.5% seen once, with around 0.38% in the top ten. A single count supports this clone. Antigen: not known. Study-wide points: The small donor group covered limited genetic and exposure diversity.

From germline, CDR1 is LNHNV and CDR2 YYDKDF (reference sequence). The CDR3 has 16 amino acids. The V end lost 0 bases, the J end lost 0 bases, and 11 bases lay between the germline ends. The chain joins TRBV15 to TRBJ1-1; unclear D gene. Material for sequencing was naive CD4+ T cells sorted from blood. Described subset: CD45RA+ positively selected. This receptor was taken from a man aged 30-40 years in good health. The CDR3 protein is CATSRDLGRLNTEAFF. Here the CDR3 DNA reads TGTGCCACCAGCAGAGATCTAGGGAGACTGAACACTGAAGCTTTCTTT.